A selection of T cell receptor beta chains follows, all from one sample in a study of human T cells and chemical hapten exposure. TCRdb called the RACE reads again in MiXCR, with one record for every CDR3 protein. Of some 87,000 distinct CDR3 sequences listed, around a tenth are singletons. The specimen was whole blood, collected in connection with sensitization to the hapten diphenylcyclopropenone (DPC). These receptors came from a woman between 50 and 59 years old with alopecia areata. Some clones in this sample may be carry-over from other donors' samples. Each CDR3 is given with its conserved first and last residue. The D gene is left open where the match is weak. Not every row has a clone size; where given, it reads once, few, many or a size class.

abundance: .
v_gene: TRBV18
d_gene: .
j_gene: TRBJ1-2
CDR3aa: CASSPKTRGSYGYTF
CDR3nt: TGTGCCAGCTCACCAAAAACAAGGGGGTCCTATGGCTACACCTTC

abundance: .
v_gene: TRBV6-5
d_gene: TRBD1
j_gene: TRBJ2-7
CDR3aa: CASSYAGRGPAEQYF
CDR3nt: TGTGCCAGCAGTTACGCGGGCAGGGGGCCTGCCGAGCAGTACTTC

abundance: .
v_gene: TRBV3-1
d_gene: TRBD2
j_gene: TRBJ2-3
CDR3aa: CASSLGLAGRTDTQYF
CDR3nt: TGTGCCAGCAGCCTAGGACTAGCGGGGCGCACAGATACGCAGTATTTT

abundance: .
v_gene: TRBV18
d_gene: .
j_gene: TRBJ2-2
CDR3aa: CASSPPQRANTGELFF
CDR3nt: TGTGCCAGCTCACCACCCCAGCGTGCGAACACCGGGGAGCTGTTTTTT

abundance: .
v_gene: TRBV28
d_gene: .
j_gene: TRBJ2-7
CDR3aa: CASSLGGREQYF
CDR3nt: TGTGCCAGCAGCCTGGGGGGGCGCGAGCAGTACTTC

abundance: .
v_gene: TRBV7-2
d_gene: .
j_gene: TRBJ1-6
CDR3aa: CASRGGGRINSPLHF
CDR3nt: TGTGCCAGCCGCGGCGGGGGGCGAATAAATTCACCCCTCCACTTT

abundance: few
v_gene: TRBV19
d_gene: .
j_gene: TRBJ1-4
CDR3aa: CASSPPNGKLFF
CDR3nt: TGTGCCAGTAGCCCGCCCAACGGGAAACTGTTTTTT

abundance: .
v_gene: TRBV30
d_gene: TRBD2
j_gene: TRBJ2-1
CDR3aa: CAWSAPLSGRAVEQFF
CDR3nt: TGTGCCTGGAGTGCCCCCCTTTCCGGGAGGGCCGTTGAGCAGTTCTTC

abundance: few
v_gene: TRBV9
d_gene: .
j_gene: TRBJ2-2
CDR3aa: CASSVDQANTGELFF
CDR3nt: TGTGCCAGCAGCGTAGACCAGGCGAACACCGGGGAGCTGTTTTTT

abundance: few
v_gene: TRBV12-3/TRBV12-4
d_gene: .
j_gene: TRBJ2-7
CDR3aa: CASSFGQGRQNHEQYF
CDR3nt: TGTGCCAGCAGTTTTGGCCAGGGGAGGCAGAACCACGAGCAGTACTTC

abundance: few
v_gene: TRBV18
d_gene: .
j_gene: TRBJ2-3
CDR3aa: CASLRDTRGTDTQYF
CDR3nt: TGTGCCAGCTTGCGGGACACCCGAGGGACAGATACGCAGTATTTT

abundance: few
v_gene: TRBV7-3
d_gene: TRBD1
j_gene: TRBJ1-1
CDR3aa: CASSKGQAVNTEAFF
CDR3nt: TGTGCCAGCAGCAAAGGACAGGCCGTGAACACTGAAGCTTTCTTT

abundance: .
v_gene: TRBV18
d_gene: .
j_gene: TRBJ2-1
CDR3aa: CASSRDTYNEQFF
CDR3nt: TGTGCCAGCTCACGCGACACGTACAATGAGCAGTTCTTC

abundance: .
v_gene: TRBV6-2/TRBV6-3
d_gene: TRBD2
j_gene: TRBJ2-1
CDR3aa: CASSYDEREGLGDEQFF
CDR3nt: TGTGCCAGCAGTTACGATGAGCGGGAGGGCCTCGGGGATGAGCAGTTCTTC

abundance: few
v_gene: TRBV4-1
d_gene: TRBD1
j_gene: TRBJ1-3
CDR3aa: CASSQGRDRTGNTIYF
CDR3nt: TGCGCCAGCAGCCAAGGAAGGGACAGGACAGGAAACACCATATATTTT

abundance: .
v_gene: TRBV5-1
d_gene: .
j_gene: TRBJ2-3
CDR3aa: CASSPGRGGDTQYF
CDR3nt: TGCGCCAGCAGCCCTGGCAGGGGGGGAGATACGCAGTATTTT

abundance: .
v_gene: TRBV7-9
d_gene: TRBD1
j_gene: TRBJ1-6
CDR3aa: CASSLEGTGASPLHF
CDR3nt: TGTGCCAGCAGCTTAGAAGGGACAGGGGCTTCACCCCTCCACTTT

abundance: .
v_gene: TRBV4-3
d_gene: TRBD2
j_gene: TRBJ2-2
CDR3aa: CASSPQAGVSGELFF
CDR3nt: TGCGCCAGCAGCCCCCAGGCGGGAGTATCCGGGGAGCTGTTTTTT

abundance: .
v_gene: TRBV10-3
d_gene: .
j_gene: TRBJ1-5
CDR3aa: CAISESGGQPQHF
CDR3nt: TGTGCCATCAGTGAGTCAGGAGGACAGCCCCAGCATTTT

abundance: few
v_gene: TRBV5-5
d_gene: TRBD1
j_gene: TRBJ1-5
CDR3aa: CASQETGRANQPQHF
CDR3nt: TGTGCCAGCCAGGAGACAGGGCGGGCCAATCAGCCCCAGCATTTT

abundance: .
v_gene: TRBV18
d_gene: .
j_gene: TRBJ1-2
CDR3aa: CVSSPGVRANYGYTF
CDR3nt: TGTGTCAGCTCACCGGGGGTCCGGGCAAACTATGGCTACACCTTC

abundance: .
v_gene: TRBV7-9
d_gene: .
j_gene: TRBJ2-3
CDR3aa: CASSTSAASSWQDTQYF
CDR3nt: TGTGCCAGCAGCACAAGTGCGGCCAGTTCCTGGCAAGATACGCAGTATTTT

abundance: many
v_gene: TRBV7-2
d_gene: .
j_gene: TRBJ2-1
CDR3aa: CASSLSGSYNEQFF
CDR3nt: TGTGCCAGCAGCCTGAGCGGATCCTACAATGAGCAGTTCTTC

abundance: few
v_gene: TRBV7-9
d_gene: .
j_gene: TRBJ1-1
CDR3aa: CASSLDRLNEAFF
CDR3nt: TGTGCCAGCAGCTTAGATCGGCTGAATGAAGCTTTCTTT

abundance: .
v_gene: TRBV5-1
d_gene: .
j_gene: TRBJ1-5
CDR3aa: CASSLEAGDQPQHF
CDR3nt: TGCGCCAGCAGCTTGGAGGCAGGGGATCAGCCCCAGCATTTT

abundance: many
v_gene: TRBV5-5
d_gene: .
j_gene: TRBJ1-4
CDR3aa: CASSLWGNTAEKLFF
CDR3nt: TGTGCCAGCAGCTTATGGGGTAACACGGCCGAAAAACTGTTTTTT

abundance: .
v_gene: TRBV20-1
d_gene: .
j_gene: TRBJ2-1
CDR3aa: CSPSKGTLRSSYNEQFF
CDR3nt: TGCAGCCCCTCGAAAGGGACCCTCCGTTCCTCCTACAATGAGCAGTTCTTC

abundance: .
v_gene: TRBV20-1
d_gene: .
j_gene: TRBJ1-1
CDR3aa: CSARLLEAFF
CDR3nt: TGCAGTGCCCGCCTCTTAGAGGCTTTCTTT

abundance: many
v_gene: TRBV27
d_gene: .
j_gene: TRBJ1-1
CDR3aa: CASTLRGSTEAFF
CDR3nt: TGTGCCAGCACCCTCAGGGGTAGCACTGAAGCTTTCTTT

abundance: .
v_gene: TRBV24-1
d_gene: .
j_gene: TRBJ2-5
CDR3aa: CATSDSEAGTLETQYF
CDR3nt: TGTGCCACCAGTGACTCGGAGGCCGGGACACTAGAGACCCAGTACTTC

abundance: .
v_gene: TRBV5-6
d_gene: .
j_gene: TRBJ2-7
CDR3aa: CASSLEGLPAYEQYF
CDR3nt: TGTGCCAGCAGCTTGGAGGGACTCCCAGCCTACGAGCAGTACTTC

abundance: few
v_gene: TRBV5-1
d_gene: TRBD2
j_gene: TRBJ2-1
CDR3aa: CASSKTGTSGPSSYNEQFF
CDR3nt: TGCGCCAGCAGCAAAACCGGGACTAGCGGGCCGAGCTCCTACAATGAGCAGTTCTTC

abundance: few
v_gene: TRBV7-6
d_gene: TRBD2
j_gene: TRBJ2-3
CDR3aa: CASSLDGGLAASTDTQYF
CDR3nt: TGTGCCAGCAGCTTAGATGGTGGACTAGCGGCTAGCACAGATACGCAGTATTTT

abundance: few
v_gene: TRBV29-1
d_gene: .
j_gene: TRBJ2-1
CDR3aa: CSVENLAFGNEQFF
CDR3nt: TGCAGCGTTGAAAACCTGGCGTTCGGGAATGAGCAGTTCTTC

abundance: many
v_gene: TRBV7-3
d_gene: TRBD1
j_gene: TRBJ2-7
CDR3aa: CASSLLPPGTGGLDEQYF
CDR3nt: TGTGCCAGCAGCCTACTCCCGCCCGGGACAGGGGGTCTTGATGAGCAGTACTTC

abundance: few
v_gene: TRBV3-1
d_gene: .
j_gene: TRBJ1-2
CDR3aa: CASSPQGTYGYTF
CDR3nt: TGTGCCAGCAGCCCCCAGGGAACTTATGGCTACACCTTC

abundance: many
v_gene: TRBV9
d_gene: .
j_gene: TRBJ2-2
CDR3aa: CASSVGENTGELFF
CDR3nt: TGTGCCAGCAGCGTAGGTGAGAACACCGGGGAGCTGTTTTTT

abundance: .
v_gene: TRBV19
d_gene: .
j_gene: TRBJ2-1
CDR3aa: CATRETSRANEQFF
CDR3nt: TGTGCCACGCGGGAAACTAGCCGGGCGAATGAGCAGTTCTTC

abundance: .
v_gene: TRBV11-2
d_gene: TRBD2
j_gene: TRBJ2-5
CDR3aa: CASSPGTSEKETQYF
CDR3nt: TGTGCCAGCAGCCCTGGGACTAGCGAGAAAGAGACCCAGTACTTC

abundance: few
v_gene: TRBV24-1
d_gene: TRBD1
j_gene: TRBJ2-2
CDR3aa: CATSALDRVANTGELFF
CDR3nt: TGTGCCACCAGTGCCCTGGACAGGGTTGCGAACACCGGGGAGCTGTTTTTT

abundance: few
v_gene: TRBV3-1
d_gene: .
j_gene: TRBJ2-7
CDR3aa: CASSPSTPRGGYEQYF
CDR3nt: TGTGCCAGCAGCCCCTCCACACCCAGGGGGGGTTACGAGCAGTACTTC

abundance: many
v_gene: TRBV5-6
d_gene: .
j_gene: TRBJ2-3
CDR3aa: CASSLMRGNTQYF
CDR3nt: TGTGCCAGCAGCTTGATGAGGGGCAATACGCAGTATTTT

abundance: .
v_gene: TRBV7-3
d_gene: .
j_gene: TRBJ2-7
CDR3aa: CASSRSGESSYEQYF
CDR3nt: TGTGCCAGCAGCCGGTCGGGGGAGAGCTCCTACGAGCAGTACTTC

abundance: few
v_gene: TRBV4-3
d_gene: .
j_gene: TRBJ2-3
CDR3aa: CASSQAPLRPRFTDTQYF
CDR3nt: TGCGCCAGCAGCCAAGCCCCACTCCGACCCCGGTTCACAGATACGCAGTATTTT

abundance: few
v_gene: TRBV10-2
d_gene: TRBD2
j_gene: TRBJ2-1
CDR3aa: CASSLGREKEQFF
CDR3nt: TGCGCCAGCAGCTTAGGGCGGGAGAAGGAGCAGTTCTTC

abundance: many
v_gene: TRBV7-2
d_gene: .
j_gene: TRBJ2-5
CDR3aa: CASSSPGPQRGETQYF
CDR3nt: TGTGCCAGCAGCTCTCCGGGACCCCAAAGGGGAGAGACCCAGTACTTC

abundance: .
v_gene: TRBV7-8
d_gene: .
j_gene: TRBJ1-6
CDR3aa: CASSLRQPYNSPLHF
CDR3nt: TGTGCCAGCAGCCTGAGACAGCCCTATAATTCACCCCTCCACTTT

abundance: many
v_gene: TRBV2
d_gene: TRBD1
j_gene: TRBJ2-7
CDR3aa: CASSHPVTGARNYEQYF
CDR3nt: TGTGCCAGCAGTCACCCAGTGACAGGGGCCAGGAATTACGAGCAGTACTTC

abundance: .
v_gene: TRBV3-1
d_gene: TRBD1
j_gene: TRBJ1-2
CDR3aa: CASSQLSDRGYGYTF
CDR3nt: TGTGCCAGCAGCCAACTTTCGGACAGGGGCTATGGCTACACCTTC

abundance: .
v_gene: TRBV7-2
d_gene: TRBD2
j_gene: TRBJ2-3
CDR3aa: CASSLESGRGTDTQYF
CDR3nt: TGTGCCAGCAGCTTAGAAAGCGGGAGGGGCACAGATACGCAGTATTTT

abundance: many
v_gene: TRBV29-1
d_gene: .
j_gene: TRBJ1-5
CDR3aa: CSVEEGGGYGPQHF
CDR3nt: TGCAGCGTTGAAGAAGGGGGGGGCTACGGGCCCCAGCATTTT

abundance: .
v_gene: TRBV20-1
d_gene: .
j_gene: TRBJ1-4
CDR3aa: CSARNSNEKLFF
CDR3nt: TGCAGTGCTAGGAACAGTAATGAAAAACTGTTTTTT

abundance: few
v_gene: TRBV10-3
d_gene: .
j_gene: TRBJ2-5
CDR3aa: CAISVSETQYF
CDR3nt: TGTGCCATCAGTGTAAGCGAGACCCAGTACTTC

abundance: many
v_gene: TRBV2
d_gene: TRBD2
j_gene: TRBJ2-4
CDR3aa: CASSRRIAGDGSKNIQYF
CDR3nt: TGTGCCAGCAGTCGCAGGATAGCGGGAGACGGGTCCAAAAACATTCAGTACTTC

abundance: few
v_gene: TRBV12-3/TRBV12-4
d_gene: .
j_gene: TRBJ1-3
CDR3aa: CASSPGPSSGNTIYF
CDR3nt: TGTGCCAGCAGTCCCGGACCGAGCTCTGGAAACACCATATATTTT

abundance: .
v_gene: TRBV27
d_gene: TRBD1
j_gene: TRBJ1-1
CDR3aa: CASSSRTGATEAFF
CDR3nt: TGTGCCAGCAGTTCTCGGACAGGGGCGACTGAAGCTTTCTTT

abundance: few
v_gene: TRBV13
d_gene: .
j_gene: TRBJ2-1
CDR3aa: CASSGRLGRGEQFF
CDR3nt: TGTGCCAGCAGCGGAAGACTAGGACGGGGTGAGCAGTTCTTC

abundance: many
v_gene: TRBV9
d_gene: TRBD2
j_gene: TRBJ2-1
CDR3aa: CASSVASGTLHNEQFF
CDR3nt: TGTGCCAGCAGCGTGGCTAGCGGCACGCTACACAATGAGCAGTTCTTC

abundance: many
v_gene: TRBV11-2
d_gene: .
j_gene: TRBJ2-1
CDR3aa: CASSLSYNEQFF
CDR3nt: TGTGCCAGCAGCTTATCATACAATGAGCAGTTCTTC